Given below is one T cell receptor (beta chain) in context. These data are taken from a study of blood T cell repertoires in COVID-19. As for the study in general: Acute and convalescent COVID-19 specimens originated in the United States, Italy and Spain. T cells, B-cell-depleted T cells, or PBMCs provided the cDNA or gDNA that served as material.

V lost 4 bases and J lost 2, with 12 bases in between. The CDR3 consists of 14 residues. Germline CDR1 is SGHRS and CDR2 is YFSETQ. How the authors handled the data: Counts of nucleated cells, estimated from reference gene primer amplification, were obtained. The protocol was immunoSEQ multiplex PCR, while the TCRdb copy is restricted to in-frame clones and leaves out a portion. The V and J calls and clone size come from that table; D and trimming were worked out from the DNA. Here the sample spans around 50,000 clones, more than 70% being singletons. This receptor was identified in a woman over 75 with acute or convalescent COVID-19. This rearrangement joins TRBV5-1 to TRBJ2-5; TRBD2 is a possible D gene (5 bases). Input material: peripheral blood. This CDR3 is CASSAGTSQETQYF. The DNA for the CDR3 is TGCGCCAGCAGCGCGGGTACTTCTCAAGAGACCCAGTACTTC. Combining the CDR3 with reference TRBV5-1 and TRBJ2-5 gives the whole variable domain KAGVTQTPRYLIKTRGQQVTLSCSPISGHRSVSWYQQTPGQGLQFLFEYFSETQRNKGNFPGRFSGRQFSNSRSEMNVSTLELGDSALYLCASSAGTSQETQYFGPGTRLLVL.